This T cell receptor beta chain was recovered during a study of blood T cell repertoires in COVID-19 (dated by TCRdb to the early 2020s). Study-level background: Collaborator samples came from the United States, Italy and Spain and covered acute and convalescent phases of COVID-19. The prospective study material was composed of cDNA or gDNA derived from T cells, B-cell-depleted T cells, or PBMCs. Subjects who had been exposed to COVID-19, were actively infected with it, or had recovered from it provided the deeply sampled blood TCRbeta repertoires that made up the dataset. The repertoires were made available in a free public database intended to serve as a resource for research on the immune response to SARS-CoV-2. The samples were drawn from the first 160 participants of the ongoing ImmuneRACE study and from 1,254 subjects provided by 6 global collaborators. Sample metadata almost always included a de-identified subject ID, COVID-19 status, age in years and sex. HLA class I and class II types, where available, came from metadata supplied by the sample provider rather than from assay-based typing.

Participants in the prospective study were enrolled through a virtual design, were aged about 18 to 90 years, and lived in some 24 United States geographic areas. To assign participants to cohorts, the prospective study relied on clinical history that participants themselves reported in a screening survey and a study questionnaire. Exposed participants had been in contact with someone with a PCR-confirmed or clinician-diagnosed COVID-19 case within 2 weeks of study entry. Each participant in the prospective study had whole blood, serum and a nasopharyngeal or oropharyngeal swab collected by mobile phlebotomists. Prospective study participants could optionally give additional blood draws and questionnaires over an approximately two-month period. Prospective study blood samples were shipped either frozen or at room temperature before DNA extraction. Points the paper makes about the study in general: How much clinical and demographic metadata was included differed by source and by participant, and the metadata was provided uncurated.

About this clone itself: The clone's antigen remains unknown. Per-base quality was not reported, and no clone a single base away is much larger than it.

From its cysteine to its phenylalanine, the CDR3 spans 15 amino acids. This entry keeps only the CDR3 DNA: 45 bases, framed from base 1. Based on the germline V gene, the CDR1 and CDR2 sequences are SNHLY and FYNNEI. Here V drops 2 bases and J drops 5 bases, and the junction holds 5 bases not matched to any gene. TCRbeta CDR3 regions were amplified from genomic DNA using the immunoSEQ Assay, a bias-controlled multiplex PCR. The authors' pipeline ran thus. The number of nucleated cells in each sample was estimated by amplification of reference gene primers within the assay. Sequence reads were collapsed and filtered to measure the absolute abundance of every unique TCRbeta CDR3 rearrangement. Productive Simpson clonality was computed per sample as the square root of Simpson's diversity index over productive rearrangements. This immuneACCESS table, as held by TCRdb, lists in-frame sequences with V and J called but not all clones. Of the missing ones, under half trace to an unresolved V gene in checked studies; the others have no known cause. That table supplies the V and J calls and clone size; D and trimming were determined from the DNA. For this sample the table gives approximately 65,000 clones, of which around two thirds were detected only once. The ten largest account for roughly 49% of the sample.

The chain was built from TRBV2 and TRBJ1-2, and 10 bases in between align with TRBD1. Source material: PBMCs or T cells enriched from blood (not recorded which). This receptor was taken from a woman in her sixties who had been exposed to COVID-19. In nucleotides, the sequence is TGTGCCAGCAGTGAACAGACAGGGGGCATATATGGCTACACCTTC. The encoded protein is CASSEQTGGIYGYTF.